The rows below give T cell receptor beta chains drawn from one sample of a study of CD4+ T cells in melanoma. Profiling relied on immunoSEQ multiplex PCR, and the TCRdb table lists in-frame clones only, not all of them. Here the sample spans 9,900 or so clones, over 65% being singletons. The sample consisted of cells from a culture (not recorded whether cultured in vitro). These receptor sequences come from a human donor with melanoma. CDR3s include the opening cysteine and the closing phenylalanine or tryptophan. The order of the fields is J gene, D gene, clone size, V gene, CDR3 DNA, CDR3 protein. D genes are given only for firm matches. Only some rows state a clone size, as once, few, many or a class for expanded clones.

j_call: TRBJ2-2
d_call: .
clone_size: .
v_call: TRBV11-2
cdr3_nt: TGTGCCAGCAGCTTAACGGTGTCCGGGGAGCTGTTTTTT
cdr3_aa: CASSLTVSGELFF

j_call: TRBJ2-7
d_call: TRBD1
clone_size: .
v_call: TRBV6-1
cdr3_nt: TGTGCCAGCAGTGATTTAAACAGGGGGTACGAGCAGTACTTC
cdr3_aa: CASSDLNRGYEQYF

j_call: TRBJ1-4
d_call: .
clone_size: once
v_call: TRBV3-1/TRBV3-2
cdr3_nt: TGTGCCAGCAGCCAGGGGGCGGCCCTTAATGAAAAACTGTTTTTT
cdr3_aa: CASSQGAALNEKLFF

j_call: TRBJ2-5
d_call: TRBD1
clone_size: once
v_call: TRBV5-1
cdr3_nt: TGCGCCAGCAGCGGATGGACAGGACAAGAGACCCAGTACTTC
cdr3_aa: CASSGWTGQETQYF

j_call: TRBJ1-2
d_call: .
clone_size: .
v_call: TRBV6-6
cdr3_nt: TGTGCCAGCAGCCCCGGGACCGGCTGGGGCGGCTACACCTTC
cdr3_aa: CASSPGTGWGGYTF

j_call: TRBJ2-1
d_call: TRBD1
clone_size: .
v_call: TRBV3-1/TRBV3-2
cdr3_nt: TGTGCCAGCAGCCAAGTACCGGGACAGGGGGACTGGGAGCAGTTCTTC
cdr3_aa: CASSQVPGQGDWEQFF

j_call: TRBJ2-7
d_call: .
clone_size: .
v_call: TRBV29-1
cdr3_nt: TGCAGCGTTGTAGGGGGACGATACGAGCAGTACTTC
cdr3_aa: CSVVGGRYEQYF

j_call: TRBJ1-2
d_call: .
clone_size: .
v_call: TRBV6-5
cdr3_nt: TGTGCCAGCAGTTACTCCCAGGGGTTTTCGGGCACCGGCTACACCTTC
cdr3_aa: CASSYSQGFSGTGYTF

j_call: TRBJ2-6
d_call: .
clone_size: .
v_call: TRBV5-5
cdr3_nt: TGTGCCAGCAGCTTGATCCCAGCAGTTTCACTGAAGGCCAACGTCCTGACTTTC
cdr3_aa: CASSLIPAVSLKANVLTF

j_call: TRBJ2-2
d_call: .
clone_size: .
v_call: TRBV6-6
cdr3_nt: TGTGCCAGCCAAGGAGGGGTGGGCACCGGGGAGCTGTTTTTT
cdr3_aa: CASQGGVGTGELFF

j_call: TRBJ1-2
d_call: TRBD1
clone_size: .
v_call: TRBV7-9
cdr3_nt: TGTGCCAGCAGCTCACGGACAGGGGGCTATGGCTACACCTTC
cdr3_aa: CASSSRTGGYGYTF

j_call: TRBJ2-5
d_call: TRBD2
clone_size: .
v_call: TRBV4-1
cdr3_nt: TGCGCCAGCAGCCAACTCGGACTAGCGGGGAAAGAGACCCAGTACTTC
cdr3_aa: CASSQLGLAGKETQYF

j_call: TRBJ1-5
d_call: TRBD1
clone_size: .
v_call: TRBV4-1
cdr3_nt: TGCGCCAGCAGCCCGTCGGACAGGGGTGACAATCAGCCCCAGCATTTT
cdr3_aa: CASSPSDRGDNQPQHF

j_call: TRBJ1-1
d_call: .
clone_size: .
v_call: TRBV7-8
cdr3_nt: TGTGCCAGCAGCTACAGAGGGGACCTCACTGAAGCTTTCTTT
cdr3_aa: CASSYRGDLTEAFF

j_call: TRBJ1-1
d_call: .
clone_size: .
v_call: TRBV30
cdr3_nt: TGTGCCTGGAGAATAATTGAGGGTAGAGCTTTCTTT
cdr3_aa: CAWRIIEGRAFF

j_call: TRBJ2-4
d_call: .
clone_size: .
v_call: TRBV5-1
cdr3_nt: TGCGCCAGCAGCTTGGGGACAAAATCCGGGATTCAGTACTTC
cdr3_aa: CASSLGTKSGIQYF

j_call: TRBJ1-4
d_call: .
clone_size: .
v_call: TRBV3-1/TRBV3-2
cdr3_nt: TGTGCCAGCAGCCGCGGGACGGCCGAAAAACTGTTTTTT
cdr3_aa: CASSRGTAEKLFF

j_call: TRBJ2-7
d_call: .
clone_size: .
v_call: TRBV6-4
cdr3_nt: TGTGCCAGCGCCCTGGAATACGAGCAGTACTTC
cdr3_aa: CASALEYEQYF

j_call: TRBJ1-6
d_call: TRBD1
clone_size: few
v_call: TRBV5-1
cdr3_nt: TGCGCCAGCAGAAATACCCCGGGACAGGGTAATTCACCCCTCCACTTT
cdr3_aa: CASRNTPGQGNSPLHF

j_call: TRBJ2-7
d_call: .
clone_size: .
v_call: TRBV4-1
cdr3_nt: TGCGCCAGCAGCCAAGCTATCGGCAGGCCCAACTCCTACGAGCAGTACTTC
cdr3_aa: CASSQAIGRPNSYEQYF

j_call: TRBJ2-5
d_call: .
clone_size: .
v_call: TRBV7-3
cdr3_nt: TGTGCCAGCAGCTTAACTCCAGACCAAGAGACCCAGTACTTC
cdr3_aa: CASSLTPDQETQYF

j_call: TRBJ1-4
d_call: TRBD1
clone_size: .
v_call: TRBV11-2
cdr3_nt: TGTGCCAGCAGCTTAGAGGGACAGGCCCTAAAACTGTTTTTT
cdr3_aa: CASSLEGQALKLFF

j_call: TRBJ1-2
d_call: .
clone_size: .
v_call: TRBV3-1/TRBV3-2
cdr3_nt: TGTGCCAGCAGCCAAGATAGGCGGACGTGCACCTTC
cdr3_aa: CASSQDRRTCTF

j_call: TRBJ1-4
d_call: .
clone_size: .
v_call: TRBV2
cdr3_nt: TGTGCCACGCGGGGTGGGGCTGAAAAACTGTTTTTT
cdr3_aa: CATRGGAEKLFF

j_call: TRBJ2-7
d_call: .
clone_size: .
v_call: TRBV5-1
cdr3_nt: TGCGCCAGCAGCTCGGAATGGGGAGGAGCCTACGAGCAGTACTTC
cdr3_aa: CASSSEWGGAYEQYF

j_call: TRBJ2-6
d_call: .
clone_size: .
v_call: TRBV7-7
cdr3_nt: TGTGCCAGCAGCCCCCGTTACAGGCTCGGGGGGGCCAACGTCCTGACTTTC
cdr3_aa: CASSPRYRLGGANVLTF

j_call: TRBJ2-4
d_call: .
clone_size: .
v_call: TRBV11-2
cdr3_nt: TGTGCCAGCAGCTTAGAGACAATCGGCATTCAGTACTTC
cdr3_aa: CASSLETIGIQYF

j_call: TRBJ1-2
d_call: .
clone_size: once
v_call: TRBV9
cdr3_nt: TGTGCCAGCAGCGAGGCAGGGTATGGAGGAGTGGGCGGCTACACCTTC
cdr3_aa: CASSEAGYGGVGGYTF

j_call: TRBJ1-3
d_call: .
clone_size: .
v_call: TRBV5-1
cdr3_nt: TGCGCCAGCAGCTTGCGCGAGGGTGGCTCTGGAAACACCATATATTTT
cdr3_aa: CASSLREGGSGNTIYF

j_call: TRBJ1-1
d_call: TRBD1
clone_size: once
v_call: TRBV7-9
cdr3_nt: TGTGCCAGCAGCTCACAGGGGATTCAGACTGAAGCTTTCTTT
cdr3_aa: CASSSQGIQTEAFF

j_call: TRBJ1-1
d_call: TRBD1
clone_size: medium-sized
v_call: TRBV19
cdr3_nt: TGTGCCAGTAGTGCCCGGACAGGGGGCCGGGACACTGAAGCTTTCTTT
cdr3_aa: CASSARTGGRDTEAFF

j_call: TRBJ2-7
d_call: .
clone_size: .
v_call: TRBV5-1
cdr3_nt: TGCGCCAGCAGCTTGGATTCCAGGGGAAGGGAGCAGTACTTC
cdr3_aa: CASSLDSRGREQYF

j_call: TRBJ2-5
d_call: .
clone_size: once
v_call: TRBV7-8
cdr3_nt: TGTGCCAGCAGCCTCTCGGGCGGCGCGACCCAGTACTTC
cdr3_aa: CASSLSGGATQYF